The T cell receptor (beta chain) described here comes from a study of T cells after yellow fever vaccination (dated by TCRdb to the late 2010s). About the full investigation: Libraries from fractions with low cell numbers were prepared with the SMART-Seq v4 Ultra Low Input RNA kit. To follow T-cell clones before and after primary and booster YFV17D yellow fever vaccination, bulk TCR alpha and beta repertoires were sequenced over time. Two healthy male donors, one aged 18 to 30 and one aged 30 to 40 years, made up the cohort. Bulk PBMC replicates and cell subsets were isolated from blood drawn at multiple timepoints before and after both primary and secondary immunization.

Concerning this clonotype: Its specific antigen is unknown. No base quality information exists; no much larger clone differs at one position.

Reading the label with the study, this specimen's treatment or condition is: live attenuated yellow fever vaccine strain. At each blood-draw timepoint, two biological replicates of bulk PBMCs were obtained. A standard Ficoll-Paque protocol was used to isolate PBMCs from peripheral blood. RNA was extracted with TriZol from bulk PBMCs, CD4 and CD8 fractions, and dextramer-positive and dextramer-negative fractions. There are 16 amino acids in the CDR3, from cysteine to phenylalanine inclusive. The DNA shown is the 48-base CDR3, in frame from base 1. V is trimmed back by 2 bases and J by 5 bases, and the junction contains 6 bases that no gene match accounts for. Per the germline V gene, MGHRA is the CDR1 and YSYEKL is the CDR2. Points the paper makes about the study in general: Compared with the primary T-cell response, the secondary T-cell response was faster but weaker, reaching its peak on day 5 rather than on day 15. Computational filtering was required because FACS-sorted repertoires could contain abundant contaminating clonotypes from the bulk population. The study included only a couple of donors, which limits how far the findings can be generalized. A small fraction of clonotypes appeared in both the CD4 and CD8 compartments, likely as a result of convergent recombination. Most clones expanded after primary vaccination were re-detected after the booster (almost 98% of CD4 and approximately 89% of CD8), suggesting broad memory maintenance.

Synthesis of TCR cDNA relied on 5'RACE template switching, a step that introduced a universal primer site along with unique molecular identifiers. Priming for cDNA synthesis came from both the TCR alpha and TCR beta constant segments. Two PCR steps were used to amplify libraries, with sample barcodes and sequencing adapters being added in the second step. Sequencing of libraries was done on Illumina HiSeq 2500 (2x100 bp) or NovaSeq (2x150 bp). For the original study's pipeline: Demultiplexing of reads and collapsing into UMI consensus sequences were performed with MIGEC, and V(D)J alignment was carried out with MiXCR. Vaccine-responding clonotypes were defined with edgeR using replicate PBMC samples, requiring FDR below 0.01 and a log2 fold change above 5 up to day 15. Each bulk clonotype received a CD4 or CD8 identity based on whether the sequenced CD4 or CD8 repertoire contained that clonotype at higher abundance. TCRdb's own reprocessing of the public reads used fastp at Q25 and MiXCR and kept productive beta chains. A single entry per CDR3 protein holds the most common genes and DNA from its merged rows. TCRdb assigned the V and J calls; the authors' analysis was not used. Here the sample has hundreds of thousands of distinct CDR3 sequences; about 13% occur a single time. The ten largest clones represent about 14% of the sample.

Sequenced material: PBMCs, taken on the day of the yellow fever booster vaccination. The rearrangement combines TRBV4-1 with TRBJ1-5; TRBD1 lines up with 10 middle nucleotides. This TCR was recovered from a man in his thirties or forties who received the YFV17D yellow fever vaccine. The sequenced DNA is TGCGCCAGCAGCCAACTTATGACAGGGGGCGATCAGCCCCAGCATTTT. The resulting protein is CASSQLMTGGDQPQHF.